The present T cell receptor (beta chain) was sequenced within a study of CD8+ T cells in alopecia areata. General observations from the study: Lesional scalp displayed greater clonality than normal scalp, most notably in alopecia totalis/universalis.

Stated treatment: oral pan-JAK inhibitor, 5-10 mg twice daily. The sample holds a few counts of this clone. The antigen remains undetermined. The authors extracted RNA and reverse transcribed it into cDNA as the sequencing template. Produced via immunoSEQ multiplex PCR; TCRdb's table is partial and in-frame only. Of roughly 220,000 clones in the sample, approximately 70% were seen once. The specimen was CD4+ T cells sorted from blood, collected at roughly week 45, from a patient treated with tofacitinib. The TCR sequence derives from a human donor with alopecia areata.

Written as DNA, the CDR3 is TGTGCCAGCAGGAGCACTAACGGGGAGCTGTTTTTT. Amino acids: CASRSTNGELFF. The chain employs TRBV7-2 and TRBJ2-2; D is unclear. V was trimmed by 6 bases and J by 7 bases, leaving 9 bases between them. The V gene's germline CDR1 is SGHTA and CDR2 FQGNSA. The CDR3 contains 12 residues.